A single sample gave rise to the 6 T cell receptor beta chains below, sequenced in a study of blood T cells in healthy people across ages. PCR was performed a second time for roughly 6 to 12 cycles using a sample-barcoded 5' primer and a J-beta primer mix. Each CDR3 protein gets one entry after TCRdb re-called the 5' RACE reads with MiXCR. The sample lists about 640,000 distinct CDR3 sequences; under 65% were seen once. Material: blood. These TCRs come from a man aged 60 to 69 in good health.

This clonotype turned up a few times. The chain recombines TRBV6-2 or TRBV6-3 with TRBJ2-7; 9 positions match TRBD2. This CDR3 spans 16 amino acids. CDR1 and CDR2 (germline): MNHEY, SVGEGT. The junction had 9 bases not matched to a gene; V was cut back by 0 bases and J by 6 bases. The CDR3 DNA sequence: TGTGCCAGCAGTTACTCGGCTAGCGGGGCCGTCGTCGAGCAGTACTTC. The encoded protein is CASSYSASGAVVEQYF.

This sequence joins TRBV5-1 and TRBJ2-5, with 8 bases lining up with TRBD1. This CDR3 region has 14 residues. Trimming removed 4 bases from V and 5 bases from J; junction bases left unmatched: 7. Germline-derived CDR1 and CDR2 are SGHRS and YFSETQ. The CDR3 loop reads CASSAQGARETQYF. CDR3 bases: TGCGCCAGCAGCGCTCAGGGGGCGAGGGAGACCCAGTACTTC.

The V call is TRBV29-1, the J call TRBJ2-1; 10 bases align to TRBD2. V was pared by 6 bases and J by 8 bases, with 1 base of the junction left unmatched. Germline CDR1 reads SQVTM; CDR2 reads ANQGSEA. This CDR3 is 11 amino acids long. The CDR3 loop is CSVGTSDEQFF. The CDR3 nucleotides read TGCAGCGTGGGGACTAGCGATGAGCAGTTCTTC.

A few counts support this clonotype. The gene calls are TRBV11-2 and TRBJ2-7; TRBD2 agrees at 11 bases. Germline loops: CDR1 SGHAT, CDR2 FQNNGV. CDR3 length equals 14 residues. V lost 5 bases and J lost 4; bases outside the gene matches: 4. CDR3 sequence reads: CASSTSGGRYEQYF. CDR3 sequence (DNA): TGTGCCAGCAGCACTAGCGGGGGAAGGTACGAGCAGTACTTC.

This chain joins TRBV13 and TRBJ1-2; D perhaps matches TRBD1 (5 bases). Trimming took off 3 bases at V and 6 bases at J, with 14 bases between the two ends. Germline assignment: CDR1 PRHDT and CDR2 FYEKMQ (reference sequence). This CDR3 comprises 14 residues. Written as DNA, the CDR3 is TGTGCCAGCAGCTTCCGGGACTCCAACCATGGCTACACCTTC. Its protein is CASSFRDSNHGYTF.

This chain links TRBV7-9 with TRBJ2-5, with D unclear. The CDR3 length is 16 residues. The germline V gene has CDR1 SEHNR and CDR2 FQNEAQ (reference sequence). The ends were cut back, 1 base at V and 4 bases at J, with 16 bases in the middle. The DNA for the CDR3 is TGTGCCAGCAGCTTAGATCCGACCCACGCTAGAGAGACCCAGTACTTC. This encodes CASSLDPTHARETQYF.